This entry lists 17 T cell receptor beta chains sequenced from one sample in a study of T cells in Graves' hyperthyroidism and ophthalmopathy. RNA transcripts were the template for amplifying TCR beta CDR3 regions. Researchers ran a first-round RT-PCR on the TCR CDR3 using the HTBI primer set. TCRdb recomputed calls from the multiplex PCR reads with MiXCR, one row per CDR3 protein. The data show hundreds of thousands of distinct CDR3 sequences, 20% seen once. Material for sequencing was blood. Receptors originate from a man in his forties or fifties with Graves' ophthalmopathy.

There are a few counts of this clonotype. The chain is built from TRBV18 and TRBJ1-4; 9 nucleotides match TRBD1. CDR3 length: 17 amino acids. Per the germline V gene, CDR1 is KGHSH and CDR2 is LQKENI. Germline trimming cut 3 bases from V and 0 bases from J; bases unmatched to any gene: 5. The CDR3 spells CASSPWTGATTNEKLFF. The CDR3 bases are TGTGCCAGCTCACCGTGGACAGGGGCGACAACTAATGAAAAACTGTTTTTT.

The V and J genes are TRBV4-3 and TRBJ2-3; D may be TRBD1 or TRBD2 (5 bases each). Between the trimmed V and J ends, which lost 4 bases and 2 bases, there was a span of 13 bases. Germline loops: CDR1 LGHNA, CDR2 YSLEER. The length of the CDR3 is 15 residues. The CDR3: CASSRSGPSTDTQYF. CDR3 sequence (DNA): TGCGCCAGCAGCCGATCGGGGCCTTCCACAGATACGCAGTATTTT.

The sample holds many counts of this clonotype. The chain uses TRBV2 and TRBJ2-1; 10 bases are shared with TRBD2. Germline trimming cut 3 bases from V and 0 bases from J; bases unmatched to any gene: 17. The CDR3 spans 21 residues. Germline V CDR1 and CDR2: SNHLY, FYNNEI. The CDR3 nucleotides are TGTGCCAGCAGTGACTGGAAGAGCGGGAGGGCTTTAGGGTACTCCTACAATGAGCAGTTCTTC. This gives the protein CASSDWKSGRALGYSYNEQFF.

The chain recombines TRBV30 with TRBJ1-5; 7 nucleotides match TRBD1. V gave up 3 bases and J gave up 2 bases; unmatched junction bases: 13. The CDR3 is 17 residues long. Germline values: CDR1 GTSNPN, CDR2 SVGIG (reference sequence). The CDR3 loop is CAWSSGQGERGNQPQHF. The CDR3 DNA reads TGTGCCTGGAGCTCCGGGCAGGGGGAGAGGGGCAATCAGCCCCAGCATTTT.

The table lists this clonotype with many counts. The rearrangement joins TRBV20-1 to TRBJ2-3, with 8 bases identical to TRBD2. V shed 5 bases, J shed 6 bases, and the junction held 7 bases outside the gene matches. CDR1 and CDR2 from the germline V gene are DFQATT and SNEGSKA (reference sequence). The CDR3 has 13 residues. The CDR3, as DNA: TGCAGTGCTCCCCGGGGGGGCGAGGATACGCAGTATTTT. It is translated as CSAPRGGEDTQYF.

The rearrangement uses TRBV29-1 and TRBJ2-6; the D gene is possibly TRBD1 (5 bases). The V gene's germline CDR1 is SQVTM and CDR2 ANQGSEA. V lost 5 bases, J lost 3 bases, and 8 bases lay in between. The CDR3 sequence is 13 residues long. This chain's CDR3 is CSVQGSGANVLTF. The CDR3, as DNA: TGCAGCGTTCAGGGTAGTGGGGCCAACGTCCTGACTTTC.

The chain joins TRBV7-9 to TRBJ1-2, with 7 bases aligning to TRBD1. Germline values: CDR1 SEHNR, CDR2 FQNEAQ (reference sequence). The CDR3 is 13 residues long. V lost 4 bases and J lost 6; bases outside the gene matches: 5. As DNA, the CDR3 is TGTGCCAGCAGCTCCGGGACAGTTGATGGCTACACCTTC. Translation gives CASSSGTVDGYTF.

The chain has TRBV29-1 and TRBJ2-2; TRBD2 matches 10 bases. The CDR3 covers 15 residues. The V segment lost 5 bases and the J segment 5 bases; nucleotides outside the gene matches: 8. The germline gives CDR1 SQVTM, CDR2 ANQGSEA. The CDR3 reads CSVTTSGKGTGELFF. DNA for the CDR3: TGCAGCGTTACAACTAGCGGGAAGGGGACCGGGGAGCTGTTTTTT.

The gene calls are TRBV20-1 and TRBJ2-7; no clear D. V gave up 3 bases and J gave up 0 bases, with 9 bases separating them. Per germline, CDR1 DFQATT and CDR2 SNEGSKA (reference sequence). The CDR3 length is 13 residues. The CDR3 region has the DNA TGCAGTGCTAGTAGGCAGGCCTCCTACGAGCAGTACTTC. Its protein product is CSASRQASYEQYF.

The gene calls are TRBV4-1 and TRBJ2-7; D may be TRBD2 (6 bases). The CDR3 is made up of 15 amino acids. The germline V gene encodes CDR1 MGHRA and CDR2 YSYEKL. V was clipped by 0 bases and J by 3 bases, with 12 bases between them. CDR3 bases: TGCGCCAGCAGCCAAGAAAGTAGCGGACTCTACGAGCAGTACTTC. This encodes CASSQESSGLYEQYF.

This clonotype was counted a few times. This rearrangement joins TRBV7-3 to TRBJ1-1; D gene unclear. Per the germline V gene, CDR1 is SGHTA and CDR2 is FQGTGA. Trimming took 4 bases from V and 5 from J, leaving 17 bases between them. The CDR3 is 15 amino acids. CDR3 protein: CASSSTGGVLTEAFF. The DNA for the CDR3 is TGTGCCAGCAGCTCCACCGGCGGGGTACTGACTGAAGCTTTCTTT.

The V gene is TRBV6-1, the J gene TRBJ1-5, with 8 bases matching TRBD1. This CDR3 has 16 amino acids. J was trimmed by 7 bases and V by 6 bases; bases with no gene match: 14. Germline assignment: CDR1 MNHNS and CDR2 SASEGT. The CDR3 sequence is CASRKDQGAGGQPQHF. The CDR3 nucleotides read TGTGCCAGCAGAAAAGATCAGGGGGCTGGGGGCCAGCCCCAGCATTTT.

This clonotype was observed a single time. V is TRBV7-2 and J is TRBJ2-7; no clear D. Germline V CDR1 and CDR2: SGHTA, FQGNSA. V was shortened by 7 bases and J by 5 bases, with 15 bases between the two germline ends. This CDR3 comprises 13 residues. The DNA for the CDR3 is TGTGCCAGCACCCGTTCTAGGGCGGACGAGCAGTACTTC. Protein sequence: CASTRSRADEQYF.

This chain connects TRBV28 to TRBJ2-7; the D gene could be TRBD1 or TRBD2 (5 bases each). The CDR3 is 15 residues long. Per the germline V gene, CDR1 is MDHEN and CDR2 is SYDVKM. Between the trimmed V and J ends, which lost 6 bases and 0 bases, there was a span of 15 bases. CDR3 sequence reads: CASRKGPTSSYEQYF. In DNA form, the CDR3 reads TGTGCCAGCAGAAAGGGACCGACGAGCTCCTACGAGCAGTACTTC. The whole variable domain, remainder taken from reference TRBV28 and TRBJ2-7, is DVKVTQSSRYLVKRTGEKVFLECVQDMDHENMFWYRQDPGLGLRLIYFSYDVKMKEKGDIPEGYSVSREKKERFSLILESASTNQTSMYLCASRKGPTSSYEQYFGPGTRLTVT.

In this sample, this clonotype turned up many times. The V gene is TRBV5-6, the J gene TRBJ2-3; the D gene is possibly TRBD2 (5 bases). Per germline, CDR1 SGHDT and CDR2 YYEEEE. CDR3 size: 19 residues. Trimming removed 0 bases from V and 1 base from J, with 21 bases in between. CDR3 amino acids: CASSLEGARGRIRTDTQYF. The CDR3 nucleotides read TGTGCCAGCAGCTTGGAAGGCGCGCGCGGGCGAATCCGCACAGATACGCAGTATTTT.

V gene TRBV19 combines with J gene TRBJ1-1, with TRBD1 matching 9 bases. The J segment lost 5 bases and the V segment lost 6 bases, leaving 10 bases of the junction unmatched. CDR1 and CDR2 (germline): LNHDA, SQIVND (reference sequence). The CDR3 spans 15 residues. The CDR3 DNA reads TGTGCCAGTAGGGAACAGGGGGCGCCGGGAACTGAAGCTTTCTTT. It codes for CASREQGAPGTEAFF. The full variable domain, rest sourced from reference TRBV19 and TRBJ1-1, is DGGITQSPKYLFRKEGQNVTLSCEQNLNHDAMYWYRQDPGQGLRLIYYSQIVNDFQKGDIAEGYSVSREKKESFPLTVTSAQKNPTAFYLCASREQGAPGTEAFFGQGTRLTVV.

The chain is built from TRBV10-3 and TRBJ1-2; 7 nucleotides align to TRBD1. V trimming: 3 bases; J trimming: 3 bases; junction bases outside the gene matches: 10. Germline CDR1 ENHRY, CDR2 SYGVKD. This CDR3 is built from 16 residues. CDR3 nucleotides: TGTGCCATCAGTGATATTGGGACAGCCCCTGACTATGGCTACACCTTC. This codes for CAISDIGTAPDYGYTF.